The 21 T cell receptor beta chains in this list originate from one sample, sequenced in a study of blood T cell repertoires in COVID-19. Here immunoSEQ multiplex PCR was the method, and the copy in TCRdb shows in-frame clones only, minus some. This sample has some 320,000 clones; 85% to 95% occur once, and the top ten carry roughly 3.9%. Input material: PBMCs or T cells enriched from blood (not recorded which). Source of these receptors: a woman aged 25 to 45 who had been exposed to COVID-19.

In its sample, this clone was seen a few times. V usage is TRBV19 and J usage is TRBJ1-1; D is undetermined. The ends were cut back, 3 bases at V and 2 bases at J, with 7 bases in the middle. In germline, CDR1 is LNHDA, CDR2 SQIVND (reference sequence). The CDR3 totals 13 residues. CDR3 DNA sequence: TGTGCCAGTAGTATCGGAGTTAACACTGAAGCTTTCTTT. This codes for CASSIGVNTEAFF. Supplemented by reference TRBV19 and TRBJ1-1, the full variable domain reads DGGITQSPKYLFRKEGQNVTLSCEQNLNHDAMYWYRQDPGQGLRLIYYSQIVNDFQKGDIAEGYSVSREKKESFPLTVTSAQKNPTAFYLCASSIGVNTEAFFGQGTRLTVV.

CDR3 amino acids: CASSVQGFSGNTIYF. The CDR3, as DNA: TGTGCCAGCAGCGTGCAGGGGTTTTCTGGAAACACCATATATTTT. The chain links TRBV11-2 to TRBJ1-3; tentatively, D is TRBD1 (6 bases). The CDR3 has 15 amino acids. With 5 bases removed from V and 1 base from J, the gap between germline ends came to 12 bases. Germline-derived CDR1 and CDR2 are SGHAT and FQNNGV.

In this sample, this clone turned up once. The rearrangement links TRBV23-1 to TRBJ1-1; TRBD1 aligns across 7 bases. TRBV23-1 counts as an open reading frame of uncertain function. The CDR3 runs to 14 residues. J lost 0 bases, V lost 8 bases, and 6 bases had no gene match. CDR3 DNA: TGCGCCAGCGGGGAAGACAGGGTGAACACTGAAGCTTTCTTT. Its translation is CASGEDRVNTEAFF.

The rearrangement links TRBV5-1 to TRBJ1-1; the match to TRBD1 covers 7 bases. This CDR3 comprises 15 residues. CDR1 is SGHRS, CDR2 YFSETQ, per germline. Trimming at V came to 4 bases and at J to 0 bases, leaving 6 bases not matched to a gene. In nucleotides, the CDR3 is TGCGCCAGCAGCGGAAGACAGGGCATGAACACTGAAGCTTTCTTT. Its protein is CASSGRQGMNTEAFF.

The rearrangement joins TRBV21-1 to TRBJ1-4; TRBD1 is taken as the D call from the table, unchecked against the DNA. TRBV21-1 is a pseudogene. This CDR3 spans 15 amino acids. The CDR3 DNA follows: TGTGCCAGCAGCAAGACGACAGGGAGAAATGAAAAACTGTTTTTT. This translates into CASSKTTGRNEKLFF.

V is TRBV5-4 and J is TRBJ2-6, with no clear D. Trimming removed 0 bases at V and 3 bases at J, with 10 bases between. The CDR3 extends over 16 amino acids. CDR1 and CDR2 from the germline V gene are SGHNT and YYREEE (reference sequence). CDR3 in DNA: TGTGCCAGCAGCTTGGGAGGCGTATATGGGGCCAACGTCCTGACTTTC. Translation gives CASSLGGVYGANVLTF.

CDR3 protein: CASSLTRRGLNTQYF. In DNA form, the CDR3 reads TGTGCCAGCAGCTTAACCCGGCGGGGTCTTAATACGCAGTATTTT. This chain links TRBV7-2 with TRBJ2-3, with a tentative D call TRBD2 (6 bases). Trimming took off 2 bases at V and 7 bases at J, with 16 bases between the two ends. The germline V gene has CDR1 SGHTA and CDR2 FQGNSA. This CDR3 is 15 amino acids long.

V usage is TRBV3-1 (or the pseudogene TRBV3-2) and J usage is TRBJ1-1; D unresolved. The CDR3 totals 13 residues. Germline V gene sequence: CDR1 LGHDT, CDR2 YNNKEL (reference sequence). Trimming shortened V by 1 base and J by 1 base, and 4 bases separated the two germline ends. The CDR3 protein is CASSQVENTEAFF. As DNA, the CDR3 is TGTGCCAGCAGCCAAGTAGAGAACACTGAAGCTTTCTTT.

J is TRBJ2-7 and V is TRBV25-1, with a weak D call TRBD1 (6 bases). The V end was cut by 8 bases, the J end by 3 bases, with 17 bases between. Germline CDR1 MGHDK, CDR2 SYGVNS. The CDR3 extends over 14 amino acids. Here the CDR3 reads CASGTIQGLYEQYF. The DNA of the CDR3 is TGTGCCAGCGGAACAATACAGGGCCTCTACGAGCAGTACTTC.

The gene calls are TRBV5-5 and TRBJ1-1; D possibly corresponds to TRBD1 (6 bases). V lost 0 bases and J lost 1, with 7 bases in between. CDR3 length: 14 amino acids. CDR1 and CDR2 (germline): SGHKS, YYEKEE (reference sequence). As DNA, the CDR3 is TGTGCCAGCAGCTTGGGGGGGCCGAACACTGAAGCTTTCTTT. Residues: CASSLGGPNTEAFF.

V usage is TRBV7-8 and J usage is TRBJ1-1, with a weak D call TRBD1 (5 bases). Between the trimmed V and J ends, which lost 5 bases and 0 bases, there was a span of 16 bases. This CDR3 has 16 amino acids. Germline V gene sequence: CDR1 SGHVS, CDR2 FQNEAQ. CDR3 in DNA: TGTGCCAGCAGCCCCCGGACACTTCCTTTGAACACTGAAGCTTTCTTT. Translation gives CASSPRTLPLNTEAFF. The full variable domain, in which reference TRBV7-8 and TRBJ1-1 provide the parts outside the CDR3, is GAGVSQSPRYKVAKRGQDVALRCDPISGHVSLFWYQQALGQGPEFLTYFQNEAQLDKSGLPSDRFFAERPEGSVSTLKIQRTQQEDSAVYLCASSPRTLPLNTEAFFGQGTRLTVV.

This chain links TRBV2 with TRBJ2-1, with 12 bases matching TRBD2. The germline V gene has CDR1 SNHLY and CDR2 FYNNEI. This CDR3 region has 15 residues. V was clipped by 4 bases and J by 15 bases; unmatched bases: 13. The CDR3 bases are TGTGCCAGCAGTGGATCTAGCGGGGGGGTTTCCCCCCCGTTCTTC. Protein product: CASSGSSGGVSPPFF. Together with reference TRBV2 and TRBJ2-1, the CDR3 gives the full variable domain: EPEVTQTPSHQVTQMGQEVILRCVPISNHLYFYWYRQILGQKVEFLVSFYNNEISEKSEIFDDQFSVERPDGSNFTLKIRSTKLEDSAMYFCASSGSSGGVSPPFFGPGTRLTVL.

V is TRBV7-7 and J is TRBJ2-3; TRBD1 matches 10 bases. CDR3 size: 16 residues. Germline V gives CDR1 SSHAT, CDR2 FNYEAQ (reference sequence). J gave up 5 bases and V 1 base, and 6 bases lay outside the gene matches. The DNA of the CDR3 is TGTGCCAGCAGCTTAGGGACAGGGGGTTTCGGAGATACGCAGTATTTT. The encoded protein is CASSLGTGGFGDTQYF.

This clone appeared a single time. The genes are TRBV24-1 and TRBJ2-3; the D gene is possibly TRBD2 (6 bases). V gave up 7 bases and J gave up 6 bases, with 31 bases separating them. The CDR3 runs 19 residues. CDR1 and CDR2 (germline): KGHDR, SFDVKD. CDR3 coding DNA: TGTGCCACCAGCCAACCCATAGCCCATAGCGGTTCAAGGGAGGATACGCAGTATTTT. Protein sequence: CATSQPIAHSGSREDTQYF.

The chain combines TRBV28 with TRBJ2-7; TRBD1 agrees at 8 bases. The length of the CDR3 is 14 residues. The germline CDR1 and CDR2 sequences are MDHEN and SYDVKM. V shed 6 bases and J 3 bases; nucleotides not matched to a gene: 7. The CDR3 reads CASRRTGIGYEQYF. CDR3 in DNA: TGTGCCAGCAGGAGGACAGGGATAGGCTACGAGCAGTACTTC.

This chain connects TRBV2 to TRBJ1-1, with D hard to call. Germline V gene data show CDR1 as SNHLY and CDR2 as FYNNEI. The CDR3 spans 14 residues. Trimming pared 6 bases from V and 2 bases from J, leaving 13 bases between. In DNA form, the CDR3 reads TGTGCCAGCAGGCCAGACTTGGCTAACACTGAAGCTTTCTTT. It yields the protein CASRPDLANTEAFF.

This clone was seen once. The CDR3, as DNA: TGTGCCTGGAGTCTAGGAGGGACTGTCGCCTATAGCAATCAGCCCCAGCATTTT. Its protein product is CAWSLGGTVAYSNQPQHF. The genes are TRBV30 and TRBJ1-5; possibly TRBD1 for D (5 bases). V lost 2 bases and J 0 bases, leaving 20 bases between the germline ends. Germline CDR1 and CDR2: GTSNPN and SVGIG (reference sequence). The CDR3 runs to 18 residues.

This clone was detected once. This chain connects TRBV6-2 or TRBV6-3 to TRBJ2-1, with a possible D match to TRBD2 (7 bases). CDR1 is MNHEY, CDR2 SVGEGT, per germline. Trimming removed 2 bases at V and 2 bases at J, with 16 bases between. The CDR3 loop spans 17 amino acids. CDR3 region: CASSYDLRGGAYNEQFF. CDR3 bases: TGTGCCAGCAGTTACGACCTAAGGGGGGGGGCCTACAATGAGCAGTTCTTC.

The chain carries TRBV19 and TRBJ1-4, with D maybe TRBD1 (5 bases). Trimming took off 5 bases at V and 5 bases at J, with 18 bases between the two ends. This CDR3 comprises 16 residues. Germline assignment: CDR1 LNHDA and CDR2 SQIVND (reference sequence). CDR3 nucleotides: TGTGCCAGTAGTGCCTCCCCGGGGGGAAAGAATGAAAAACTGTTTTTT. It translates to CASSASPGGKNEKLFF.

The V call is TRBV9, the J call TRBJ2-3, with 12 nucleotides matching TRBD2. CDR3 length equals 16 residues. Germline CDR1 and CDR2: SGDLS and YYNGEE. Losses at the gene ends were 4 bases for V and 1 base for J; bases not matched to a gene: 4. DNA for the CDR3: TGTGCCAGCAGCCCTCGGACTAGCGGGGGCACAGATACGCAGTATTTT. Its translation: CASSPRTSGGTDTQYF.

V usage is TRBV5-6 and J usage is TRBJ1-2; D is unresolved. CDR3 size: 13 residues. V lost 3 bases and J lost 2, with 8 bases in between. The germline V gene encodes CDR1 SGHDT and CDR2 YYEEEE. In DNA, the CDR3 is TGTGCCAGCAGCTCAGGCAGGAACTATGGCTACACCTTC. Protein sequence: CASSSGRNYGYTF.